This record covers a single T cell receptor beta chain. This sample was included in a study of CD8 T cells in Susac syndrome. The CDR3 spans 13 residues. J lost 4 bases, V lost 8 bases, and 7 bases had no gene match. The germline gives CDR1 MDHEN, CDR2 SYDVKM. TEMRA cells were enriched by FACS, while CD8+ and CD4+ T cells were obtained through a negative isolation that was performed magnetically. RNA, at about 0.45 to 1 ug, was reverse transcribed with random hexamers. Amplification of TCR beta CDR3 was carried out by immunoSEQ multiplex PCR, which covered 54 Vbeta and 13 Jbeta segments. TCRdb re-analysed the immunoSEQ multiplex PCR reads in MiXCR, keeping a single row per CDR3 protein. This sample carries about 150,000 distinct CDR3 sequences, 90% to 95% of them seen once, and the ten largest clones take over 0.2%.

The V gene is TRBV28, the J gene TRBJ2-7, with 8 bases identical to TRBD1. This sequence originates from a human donor with multiple sclerosis. The sample was CD8+ T cells from PBMCs. The CDR3 reads CASRGQVKYEQYF. CDR3 nucleotides: TGTGCCAGCCGGGGACAGGTGAAATACGAGCAGTACTTC. Together with reference TRBV28 and TRBJ2-7, the CDR3 gives the full variable domain: DVKVTQSSRYLVKRTGEKVFLECVQDMDHENMFWYRQDPGLGLRLIYFSYDVKMKEKGDIPEGYSVSREKKERFSLILESASTNQTSMYLCASRGQVKYEQYFGPGTRLTVT.